This T cell receptor beta chain appears in the sequencing data of a study of T cells of healthy individuals. Germline V gives CDR1 SQVTM, CDR2 ANQGSEA. The CDR3 covers 13 residues. Between the trimmed V and J ends, which lost 8 bases and 3 bases, there was a span of 17 bases. One entry per CDR3 protein, called by TCRdb with MiXCR from the 5' RACE reads. The sample holds tens of thousands of distinct CDR3 sequences, around 16% seen once. This clonotype was seen ten or more times. This sequence joins TRBV29-1 and TRBJ2-7; possibly TRBD2 for D (5 bases). The receptor was isolated from a human donor in good health. CDR3 nucleotides: TGCAGCATATGCGGACCCGGAGGCTACGAGCAGTACTTC. It encodes CSICGPGGYEQYF.